This T cell receptor (beta chain) was identified in a study of spatial heterogeneity in lung cancer. Study outcomes and limitations: Follow-up blood showed ubiquitous expanded tumor TCRs less than blood at resection did.

This clonotype was detected only a few times. The antigen remains undetermined. This sample's time point: blood at routine non-recurrence follow-up after resection. Per the germline V gene, CDR1 is SGHAT and CDR2 is FQNNGV. This CDR3 spans 18 amino acids. V was clipped by 4 bases and J by 4 bases, with 26 bases between them. A unique molecular identifier was carried by every single TCR cDNA molecule. TCRdb processed the 5' RACE reads anew with MiXCR; each CDR3 protein has one entry. The sample carries about 43,000 distinct CDR3 sequences, approximately 24% recorded once. Specimen: PBMCs, collected at follow-up. This chain links TRBV11-2 with TRBJ2-7, with D possibly being TRBD2 (6 bases). This TCR derives from a female donor with early-stage non-small cell lung cancer. The CDR3 DNA reads as TGTGCCAGCAGCTCACCCCGAGGAAGCGGGCGAAACTCTTACGAGCAGTACTTC. Amino acid sequence: CASSSPRGSGRNSYEQYF.